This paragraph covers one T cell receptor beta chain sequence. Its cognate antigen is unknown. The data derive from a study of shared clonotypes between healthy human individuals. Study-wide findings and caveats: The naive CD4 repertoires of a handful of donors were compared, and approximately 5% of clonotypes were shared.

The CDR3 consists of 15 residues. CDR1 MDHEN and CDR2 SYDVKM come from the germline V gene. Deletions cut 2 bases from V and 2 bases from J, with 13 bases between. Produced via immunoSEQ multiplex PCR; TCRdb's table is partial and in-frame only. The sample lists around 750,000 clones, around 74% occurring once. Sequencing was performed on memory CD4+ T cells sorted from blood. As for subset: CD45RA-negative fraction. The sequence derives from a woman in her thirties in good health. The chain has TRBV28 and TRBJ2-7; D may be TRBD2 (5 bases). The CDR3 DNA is TGTGCCAGCAGTTTACGAGAGGGATACACCTACGAGCAGTACTTC. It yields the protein CASSLREGYTYEQYF.